This T cell receptor (beta chain) was identified during a study of blood T cell repertoires in COVID-19. In the study overall: Sources were T cells, B-cell-depleted T cells, or PBMCs; the material itself was cDNA or gDNA.

How the authors handled the data: Estimation of nucleated cell counts was performed using reference gene primer amplification. Sequencing was performed with immunoSEQ multiplex PCR; in TCRdb, only in-frame clones are kept and a portion is missing. That table supplies the V and J calls and clone size; D and trimming were determined from the DNA. This sample has around 56,000 clones, with about 91% found just once. Between the trimmed V and J ends, which lost 2 bases and 7 bases, there was a span of 14 bases. Germline V gene lookup returns CDR1 MGHDK and CDR2 SYGVNS. The CDR3 runs 15 residues. The receptor was derived from a woman aged 60-75 years with active or convalescent COVID-19. The chain couples TRBV25-1 to TRBJ1-4; D might be TRBD1 (6 bases). The sequenced material came from peripheral blood. The CDR3 DNA follows: TGTGCCAGCAGTGAAAGAGGGGGTTTGGGTGAAAAACTGTTTTTT. This encodes CASSERGGLGEKLFF. The whole variable domain, remainder taken from reference TRBV25-1 and TRBJ1-4, is EADIYQTPRYLVIGTGKKITLECSQTMGHDKMYWYQQDPGMELHLIHYSYGVNSTEKGDLSSESTVSRIRTEHFPLTLESARPSHTSQYLCASSERGGLGEKLFFGSGTQLSVL.